Sequencing of this T cell receptor beta chain was carried out in a study of chemoradiotherapy in HPV16-positive cancers. This clone was seen just once. This CDR3 has 16 residues. The trim removed 4 bases at V and 0 bases at J, leaving 6 bases unmatched. Germline V gives CDR1 MNHEY, CDR2 SVGAGI. The assay was immunoSEQ multiplex PCR, and TCRdb's table has in-frame clones only and misses some. The sample consists of about 23,000 clones, about 88% of them appearing once. The TCR comes from a human donor with HPV-associated anogenital cancer. The source was blood, collected from a patient who underwent chemoradiotherapy. The chain couples TRBV6-5 to TRBJ2-4; 7 bases align to TRBD1. The CDR3 DNA sequence: TGTGCCAGCAGTTGGGACAGTCCTCTAGCCAAAAACATTCAGTACTTC. This encodes CASSWDSPLAKNIQYF.